These 6 T cell receptor delta chains came from one sample sequenced in a study of gammadelta T cells in human blood. TCRdb re-called the RT-PCR reads through CATT. The profile covers under 1,200 delta-chain clones, with under 30% appearing a single time and around 10% taken by the ten largest. Source material: non-Vgamma9Vdelta2 gamma-delta T cells from infant blood. The receptors were gathered from a human donor.

This sequence joins TRDV1 and TRDJ1, with a possible D match to TRDD3 (6 bases). CDR3 length: 14 residues. Trimming pared 2 bases from V and 3 bases from J, leaving 10 bases between. CDR1 is TSWWSYY, CDR2 QGS, per germline. In DNA form, the CDR3 reads TGTGCTCTTGGGGAATGGGGGTCGCCCGATAAACTCATCTTT. Translation: CALGEWGSPDKLIF.

This rearrangement joins TRDV1 to TRDJ1; TRDD2 or TRDD3 may be the D gene (6 bases each). V shed 2 bases and J shed 7 bases, with 23 bases lying between them. The CDR3 totals 17 residues. CDR1 is TSWWSYY, CDR2 QGS, per germline. CDR3 sequence: CALGETPTGDTLVKLIF. CDR3 bases: TGTGCTCTTGGGGAAACTCCTACGGGCGATACGCTTGTTAAACTCATCTTT.

This clone appeared a few times. The chain is built from TRDV1 and TRDJ1, with TRDD2 as a possible D gene (5 bases). The CDR3 has 19 amino acids. The V and J ends lost 3 bases and 0 bases respectively, with 23 bases between them. In germline, CDR1 is TSWWSYY, CDR2 QGS. Here the CDR3 DNA reads TGTGCTCTTGGGGACGTACCGGACTCCTATCTTTCTTACACCGATAAACTCATCTTT. Its protein product is CALGDVPDSYLSYTDKLIF.

This clone has just a few counts. The V and J genes are TRDV1 and TRDJ1; 9 bases align to TRDD3. After removal of 8 bases from V and 0 bases from J, the junction contained 22 bases not matched to a gene. The CDR3 spans 20 residues. Germline V gene data show CDR1 as TSWWSYY and CDR2 as QGS. For the CDR3, the DNA is TGTGCTCTTTCCCCGCTTCGCCTTTACTGGGGGACCCAGTACACCGATAAACTCATCTTT. Protein sequence: CALSPLRLYWGTQYTDKLIF.

Of note for this clone: This likely reflects a read error, since a far larger clone is one base away. This chain uses TRDV3 with TRDJ1; D perhaps matches TRDD3 (5 bases). This CDR3 has 19 amino acids. The germline CDR1 and CDR2 sequences are TVYSNPD and GDNSRS (reference sequence). V dropped 3 bases and J dropped 4 bases, with 33 bases sitting between them. In DNA, the CDR3 is TGTGCCTTCCTCATACGCGTATCTCTGCGATGGAAGGGAGTCGATAAACTCATCTTT. Protein sequence: CAFLIRVSLRWKGVDKLIF.

On this clone itself: A far larger clone is one nucleotide away, so this likely arose from a read error. The J gene is TRDJ1, the V gene TRDV1; 12 bases are a match to TRDD3. The CDR3 extends over 20 amino acids. Germline V lookup: CDR1 TSWWSYY, CDR2 QGS. The CDR3 DNA follows: TGTGCTCTTGGGGAGAGAACGTCCTACCCCTGGGGGATACGAAGCGATCAACTCATCTTT. As protein: CALGERTSYPWGIRSDQLIF.